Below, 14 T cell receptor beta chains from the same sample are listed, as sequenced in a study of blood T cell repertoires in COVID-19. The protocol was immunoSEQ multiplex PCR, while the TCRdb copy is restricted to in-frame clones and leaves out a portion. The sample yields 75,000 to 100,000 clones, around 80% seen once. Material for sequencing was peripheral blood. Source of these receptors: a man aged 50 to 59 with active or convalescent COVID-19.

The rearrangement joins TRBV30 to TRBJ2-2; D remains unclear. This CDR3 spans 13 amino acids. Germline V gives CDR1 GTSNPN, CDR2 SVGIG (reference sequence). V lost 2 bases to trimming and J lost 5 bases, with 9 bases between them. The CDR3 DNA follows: TGTGCCTGGAGTCCAGGCTATACCGGGGAGCTGTTTTTT. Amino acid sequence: CAWSPGYTGELFF.

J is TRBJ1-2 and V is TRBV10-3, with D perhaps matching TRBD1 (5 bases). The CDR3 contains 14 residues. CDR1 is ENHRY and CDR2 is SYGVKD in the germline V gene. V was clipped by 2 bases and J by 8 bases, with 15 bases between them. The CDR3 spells CAISEDQEGPGYTF. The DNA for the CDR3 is TGTGCCATCAGTGAGGACCAGGAGGGGCCCGGCTACACCTTC.

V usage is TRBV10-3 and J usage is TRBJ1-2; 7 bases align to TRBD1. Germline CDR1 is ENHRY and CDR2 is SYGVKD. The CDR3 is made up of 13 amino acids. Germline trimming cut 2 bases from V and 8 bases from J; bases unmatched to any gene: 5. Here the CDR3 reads CAISETGQFGYTF. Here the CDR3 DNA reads TGTGCCATCAGTGAGACGGGACAGTTCGGCTACACCTTC.

The CDR3 spells CASSFSDRGYEQYV. The CDR3 nucleotides are TGTGCCAGCAGTTTCTCTGATCGGGGCTACGAGCAGTACGTC. The chain couples TRBV27 to TRBJ2-7, with D tentatively TRBD2 (5 bases). Trimming took off 3 bases at V and 3 bases at J, with 12 bases between the two ends. Germline values: CDR1 MNHEY, CDR2 SMNVEV (reference sequence). The CDR3 runs 14 residues.

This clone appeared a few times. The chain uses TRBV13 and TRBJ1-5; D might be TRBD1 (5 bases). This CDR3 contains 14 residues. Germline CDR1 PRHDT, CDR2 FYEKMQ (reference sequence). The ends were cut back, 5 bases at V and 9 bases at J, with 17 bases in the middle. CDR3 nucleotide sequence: TGTGCCAGCAGCGAGGGACTCCTGGTTGGGCCCCAGCATTTT. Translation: CASSEGLLVGPQHF.

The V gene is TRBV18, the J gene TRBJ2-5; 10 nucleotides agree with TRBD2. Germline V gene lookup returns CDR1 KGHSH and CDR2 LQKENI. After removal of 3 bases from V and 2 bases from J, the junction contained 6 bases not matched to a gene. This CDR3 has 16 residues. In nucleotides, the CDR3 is TGTGCCAGCTCACCCAGACTAGCGGGCTTACAAGAGACCCAGTACTTC. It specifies CASSPRLAGLQETQYF.

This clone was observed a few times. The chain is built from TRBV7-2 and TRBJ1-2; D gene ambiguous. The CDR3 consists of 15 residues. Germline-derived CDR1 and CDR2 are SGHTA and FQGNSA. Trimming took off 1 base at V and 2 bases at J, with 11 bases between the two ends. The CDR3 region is CASSLGGPINYGYTF. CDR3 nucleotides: TGTGCCAGCAGCTTAGGTGGCCCGATAAACTATGGCTACACCTTC.

In DNA, the CDR3 is TGTGCCAGCAGCCCAGACCGGGTAGCGACTAGCACAGATACGCAGTATTTT. Translating it yields CASSPDRVATSTDTQYF. This sequence joins TRBV11-3 and TRBJ2-3; the D gene is possibly TRBD2 (5 bases). The CDR3 consists of 17 residues. V lost 5 bases to trimming and J lost 0 bases, with 18 bases between them. Germline V CDR1 and CDR2: SGHNT, YENEEA. Looking up the rest from reference TRBV11-3 and TRBJ2-3 gives the full variable domain: EAGVVQSPRYKIIEKKQPVAFWCNPISGHNTLYWYLQNLGQGPELLIRYENEEAVDDSQLPKDRFSAERLKGVDSTLKIQPAELGDSAVYLCASSPDRVATSTDTQYFGPGTRLTVL.

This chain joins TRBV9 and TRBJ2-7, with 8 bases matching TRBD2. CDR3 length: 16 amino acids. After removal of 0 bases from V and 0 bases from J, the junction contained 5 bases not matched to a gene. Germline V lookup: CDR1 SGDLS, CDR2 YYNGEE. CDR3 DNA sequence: TGTGCCAGCAGCGTAGCGGCGGGGGGTAGCTCCTACGAGCAGTACTTC. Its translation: CASSVAAGGSSYEQYF.

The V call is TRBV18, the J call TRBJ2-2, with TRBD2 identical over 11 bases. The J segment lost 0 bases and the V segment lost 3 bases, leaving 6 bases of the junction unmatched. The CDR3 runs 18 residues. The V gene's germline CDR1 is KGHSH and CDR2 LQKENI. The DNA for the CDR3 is TGTGCCAGCTCACCCGCACTAGCGGGGGCCACGAACACCGGGGAGCTGTTTTTT. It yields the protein CASSPALAGATNTGELFF.

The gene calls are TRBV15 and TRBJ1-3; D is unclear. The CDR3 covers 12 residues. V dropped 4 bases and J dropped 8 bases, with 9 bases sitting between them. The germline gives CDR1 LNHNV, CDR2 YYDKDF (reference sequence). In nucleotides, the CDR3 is TGTGCCACCAGCACTCCCGTAGACACCATATATTTT. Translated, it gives CATSTPVDTIYF.

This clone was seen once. CDR3 in amino acids: CSVDPHGGRTEAFF. The CDR3 nucleotides read TGCAGCGTTGACCCCCACGGAGGGCGCACTGAAGCTTTCTTT. The chain has TRBV29-1 and TRBJ1-1; D uncertain. CDR1 SQVTM and CDR2 ANQGSEA come from the germline V gene. V was cut by 3 bases and J by 4 bases, with 15 bases left in between. The CDR3 loop spans 14 amino acids.

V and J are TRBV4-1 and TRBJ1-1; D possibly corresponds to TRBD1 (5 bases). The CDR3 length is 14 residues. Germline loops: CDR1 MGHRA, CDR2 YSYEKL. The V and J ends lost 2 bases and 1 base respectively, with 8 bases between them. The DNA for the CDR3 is TGCGCCAGCAGCCAAAAACAGGAGAACACTGAAGCTTTCTTT. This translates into CASSQKQENTEAFF.

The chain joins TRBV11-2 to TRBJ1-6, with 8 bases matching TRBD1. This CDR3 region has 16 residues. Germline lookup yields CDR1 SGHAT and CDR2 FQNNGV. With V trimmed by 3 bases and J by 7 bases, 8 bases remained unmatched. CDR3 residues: CASSLALGQGNSPLHF. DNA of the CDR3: TGTGCCAGCAGCTTGGCCCTTGGACAGGGAAATTCACCCCTCCACTTT. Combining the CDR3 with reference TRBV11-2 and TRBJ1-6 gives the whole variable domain EAGVAQSPRYKIIEKRQSVAFWCNPISGHATLYWYQQILGQGPKLLIQFQNNGVVDDSQLPKDRFSAERLKGVDSTLKIQPAKLEDSAVYLCASSLALGQGNSPLHFGNGTRLTVT.